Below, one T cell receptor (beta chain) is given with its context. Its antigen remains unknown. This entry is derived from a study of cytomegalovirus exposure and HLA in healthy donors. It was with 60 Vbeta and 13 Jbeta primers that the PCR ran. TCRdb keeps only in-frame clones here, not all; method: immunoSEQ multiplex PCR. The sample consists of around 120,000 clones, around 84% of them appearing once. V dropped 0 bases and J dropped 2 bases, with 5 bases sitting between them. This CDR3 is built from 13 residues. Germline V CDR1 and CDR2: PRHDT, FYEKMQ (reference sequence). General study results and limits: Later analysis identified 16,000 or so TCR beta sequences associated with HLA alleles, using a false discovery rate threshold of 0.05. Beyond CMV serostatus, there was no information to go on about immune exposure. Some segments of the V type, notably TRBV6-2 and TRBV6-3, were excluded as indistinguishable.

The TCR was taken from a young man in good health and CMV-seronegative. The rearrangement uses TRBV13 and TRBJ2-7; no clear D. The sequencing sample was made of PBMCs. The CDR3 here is CASSLGVAYEQYF. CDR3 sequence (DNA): TGTGCCAGCAGCTTAGGGGTAGCCTACGAGCAGTACTTC.